This section outlines one TCR beta chain sequence together with its context. These data come from a study of PD-L1 blockade in urothelial cancer. Study summary: Patients, treated from about 2014 onward, received atezolizumab 1,200 mg intravenously every 3 weeks. Earlier, patients had received 0 to 3 chemotherapy regimens. Per blood sample, T cells had a median of around 140,000.

Only in-frame clones appear in the TCRdb table, and some are missing; sequencing was by immunoSEQ multiplex PCR. The sample contains fewer than 60,000 clones, 85% of which appear only once. The germline CDR1 and CDR2 sequences are MNHNS and SASEGT. V lost 4 bases, J lost 6 bases, and 7 bases stayed unmatched. This CDR3 spans 15 amino acids. Time point noted: pretreatment peripheral blood. Each individual provided 1 to 8 samples (taken pretreatment and on-treatment). The chain links TRBV6-1 to TRBJ1-1; 11 bases are shared with TRBD1. This TCR derives from a man between 65 and 80 years old with urothelial cancer. The sequencing here drew on PBMCs, taken around atezolizumab (anti-PD-L1) treatment. CDR3 in DNA: TGTGCCAGCAGTGTAACCGGGACAGGGGGTTCTGAAGCTTTCTTT. Its translation is CASSVTGTGGSEAFF.